Listed here is a single T cell receptor (beta chain). What it binds is unknown. The sample is drawn from a study of CD8+ T cells in alopecia areata. Points from the study as a whole: Higher clonality than in normal scalp was seen in lesional scalp, especially alopecia totalis/universalis. There were also resident alphabeta T cells of normal skin sequenced in scalp samples.

The germline V gene has CDR1 SQVTM and CDR2 ANQGSEA. V gave up 4 bases and J gave up 8 bases; unmatched junction bases: 5. The CDR3 is made up of 13 amino acids. In each case, RNA was isolated and then reverse transcribed into cDNA as the sequencing template. Data came from immunoSEQ multiplex PCR; TCRdb stores just in-frame clones and leaves some out. Counted here are under 75,000 clones, 45% to 55% occurring once; the ten biggest clones make up about 15%. Lesional scalp punch biopsies and peripheral blood came from alopecia areata patients. The receptor was derived from a human donor with alopecia areata. V is TRBV29-1 and J is TRBJ1-1; 12 bases fit TRBD1. This material consisted of CD8+ T cells sorted from blood, taken at week 0. The CDR3 DNA reads as TGCAGCGTTGGAGGGACAGGGGGCTTCGAAGCTTTCTTT. Its translation is CSVGGTGGFEAFF.